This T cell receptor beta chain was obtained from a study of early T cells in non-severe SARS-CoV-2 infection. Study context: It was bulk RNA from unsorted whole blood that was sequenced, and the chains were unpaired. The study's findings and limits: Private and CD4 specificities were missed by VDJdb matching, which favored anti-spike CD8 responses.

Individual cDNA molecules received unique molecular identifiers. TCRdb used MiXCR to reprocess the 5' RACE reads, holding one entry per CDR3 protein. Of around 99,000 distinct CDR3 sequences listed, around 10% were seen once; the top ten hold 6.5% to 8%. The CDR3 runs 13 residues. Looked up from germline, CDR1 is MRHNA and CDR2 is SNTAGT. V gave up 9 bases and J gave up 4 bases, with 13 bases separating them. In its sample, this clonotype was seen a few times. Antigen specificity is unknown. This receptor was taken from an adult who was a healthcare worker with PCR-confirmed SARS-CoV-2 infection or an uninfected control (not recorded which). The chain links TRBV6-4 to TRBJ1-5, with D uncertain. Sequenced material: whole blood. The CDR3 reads CASGALPNQPQHF. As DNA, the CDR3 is TGTGCCAGTGGCGCGCTGCCGAATCAGCCCCAGCATTTT.